What follows describes a single TCR beta chain. Methods used by the authors: Counts of nucleated cells, estimated from reference gene primer amplification, were obtained. The table came from immunoSEQ multiplex PCR; TCRdb's copy has only in-frame clones and leaves some out. V and J calls and clone size are those listed in that table; D and trimming were worked out from the DNA. The top ten clones hold 6.5% to 9% of a sample with 200,000 to 250,000 clones, 80% of them seen once. Trimming cost V 3 bases and J 1 base, with 16 bases left between them. The CDR3 extends over 17 amino acids. CDR1 and CDR2 (germline): MDHEN, SYDVKM. This record comes from a study of blood T cell repertoires in COVID-19. Looking at the study overall: Italy, Spain and the United States were the sources of the convalescent and acute COVID-19 samples. T cells, B-cell-depleted T cells, or PBMCs provided the cDNA or gDNA that served as material.

Sequenced sample: PBMCs or T cells enriched from blood (not recorded which). This receptor was obtained from a woman aged 35 to 49 with acute COVID-19. This chain links TRBV28 with TRBJ2-4; weak D call: TRBD2 (7 bases). The CDR3 DNA reads as TGTGCCAGCAGTTTGTGGGGGTCGGGGGGCGCCAAAAACATTCAGTACTTC. Its translation: CASSLWGSGGAKNIQYF.